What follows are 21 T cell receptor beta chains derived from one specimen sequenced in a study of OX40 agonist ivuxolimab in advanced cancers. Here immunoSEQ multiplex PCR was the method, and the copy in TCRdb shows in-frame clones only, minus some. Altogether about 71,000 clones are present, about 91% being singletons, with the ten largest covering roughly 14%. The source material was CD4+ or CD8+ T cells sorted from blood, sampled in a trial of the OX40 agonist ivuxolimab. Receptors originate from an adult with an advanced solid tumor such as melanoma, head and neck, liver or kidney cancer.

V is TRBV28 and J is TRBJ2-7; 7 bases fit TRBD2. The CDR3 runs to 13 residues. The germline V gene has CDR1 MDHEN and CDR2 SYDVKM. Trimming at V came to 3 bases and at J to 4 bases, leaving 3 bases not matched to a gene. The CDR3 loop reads CASSFGRLYEQYF. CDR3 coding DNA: TGTGCCAGCAGTTTCGGGAGGCTATACGAGCAGTACTTC.

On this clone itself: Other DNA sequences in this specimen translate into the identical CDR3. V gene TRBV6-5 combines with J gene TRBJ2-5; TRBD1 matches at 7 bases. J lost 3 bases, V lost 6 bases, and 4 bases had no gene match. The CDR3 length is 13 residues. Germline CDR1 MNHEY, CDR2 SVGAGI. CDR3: CASSLGQKETQYF. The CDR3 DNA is TGTGCCAGCAGCCTGGGACAGAAAGAGACCCAGTACTTC.

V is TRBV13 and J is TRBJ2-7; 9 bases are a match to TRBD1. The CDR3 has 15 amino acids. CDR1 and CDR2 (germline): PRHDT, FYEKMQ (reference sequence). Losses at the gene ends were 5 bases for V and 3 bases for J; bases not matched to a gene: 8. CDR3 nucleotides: TGTGCCAGCAGCCCTACCAAGGACAGGGGCTACGAGCAGTACTTC. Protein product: CASSPTKDRGYEQYF.

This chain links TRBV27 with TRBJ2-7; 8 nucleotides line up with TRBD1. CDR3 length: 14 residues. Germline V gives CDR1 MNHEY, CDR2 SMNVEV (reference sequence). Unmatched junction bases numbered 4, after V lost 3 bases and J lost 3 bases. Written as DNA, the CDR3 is TGTGCCAGCAGTTTTTCGGGGACAGGCTACGAGCAGTACTTC. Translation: CASSFSGTGYEQYF.

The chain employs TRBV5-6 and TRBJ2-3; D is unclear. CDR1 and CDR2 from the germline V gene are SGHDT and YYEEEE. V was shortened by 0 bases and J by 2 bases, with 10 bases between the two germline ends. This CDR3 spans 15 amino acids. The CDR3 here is CASSLAVENTDTQYF. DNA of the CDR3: TGTGCCAGCAGCTTGGCAGTCGAAAACACAGATACGCAGTATTTT.

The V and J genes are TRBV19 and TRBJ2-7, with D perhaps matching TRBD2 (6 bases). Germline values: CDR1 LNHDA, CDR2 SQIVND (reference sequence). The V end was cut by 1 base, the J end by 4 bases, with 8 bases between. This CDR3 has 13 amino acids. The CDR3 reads CASSIVGGYEQYF. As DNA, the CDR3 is TGTGCCAGTAGTATAGTTGGAGGGTACGAGCAGTACTTC.

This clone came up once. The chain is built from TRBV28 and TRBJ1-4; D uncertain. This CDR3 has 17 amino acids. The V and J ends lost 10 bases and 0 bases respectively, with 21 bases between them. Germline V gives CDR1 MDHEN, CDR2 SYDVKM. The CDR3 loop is CATQTPEEYSTNEKLFF. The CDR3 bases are TGTGCCACCCAAACACCCGAGGAATATTCAACTAATGAAAAACTGTTTTTT.

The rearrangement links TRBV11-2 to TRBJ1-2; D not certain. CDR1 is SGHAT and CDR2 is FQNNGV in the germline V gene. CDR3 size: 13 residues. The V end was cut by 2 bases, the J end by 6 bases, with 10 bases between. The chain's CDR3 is CASSLNPSDGYTF. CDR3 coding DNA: TGTGCCAGCAGCTTAAACCCTTCAGATGGCTACACCTTC.

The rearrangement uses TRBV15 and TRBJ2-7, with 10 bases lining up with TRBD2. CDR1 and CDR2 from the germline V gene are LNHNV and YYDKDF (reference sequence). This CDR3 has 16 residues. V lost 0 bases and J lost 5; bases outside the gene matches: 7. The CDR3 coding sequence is TGTGCCACCAGCAGAGATCAGCTAGCGGGAGTACACGAGCAGTACTTC. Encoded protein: CATSRDQLAGVHEQYF.

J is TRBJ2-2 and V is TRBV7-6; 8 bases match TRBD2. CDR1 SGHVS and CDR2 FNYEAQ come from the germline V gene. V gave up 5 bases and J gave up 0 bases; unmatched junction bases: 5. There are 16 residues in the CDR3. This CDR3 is CASSQLSGANTGELFF. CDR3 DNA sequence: TGTGCCAGCAGCCAACTTAGCGGGGCGAACACCGGGGAGCTGTTTTTT.

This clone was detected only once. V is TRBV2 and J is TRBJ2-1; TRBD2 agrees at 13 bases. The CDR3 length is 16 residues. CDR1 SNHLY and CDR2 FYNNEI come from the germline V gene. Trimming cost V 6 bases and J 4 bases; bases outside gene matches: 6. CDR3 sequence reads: CASRGLAGSPYNEQFF. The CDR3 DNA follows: TGTGCCAGCAGGGGACTAGCGGGAAGTCCTTACAATGAGCAGTTCTTC.

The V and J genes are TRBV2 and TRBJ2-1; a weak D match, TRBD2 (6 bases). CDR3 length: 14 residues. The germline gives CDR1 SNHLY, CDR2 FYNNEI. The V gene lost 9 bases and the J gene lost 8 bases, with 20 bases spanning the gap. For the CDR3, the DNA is TGTGCCAGGGGTCGCGGGGAGAAGGGACATGAGCAGTTCTTC. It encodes CARGRGEKGHEQFF.

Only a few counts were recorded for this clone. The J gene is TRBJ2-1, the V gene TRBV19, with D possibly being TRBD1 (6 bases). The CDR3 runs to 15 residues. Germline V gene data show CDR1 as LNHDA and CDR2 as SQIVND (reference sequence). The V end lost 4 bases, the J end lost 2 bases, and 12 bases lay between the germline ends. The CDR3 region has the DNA TGTGCCAGTAGTACAGGGGTTGCGGCCTACAATGAGCAGTTCTTC. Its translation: CASSTGVAAYNEQFF.

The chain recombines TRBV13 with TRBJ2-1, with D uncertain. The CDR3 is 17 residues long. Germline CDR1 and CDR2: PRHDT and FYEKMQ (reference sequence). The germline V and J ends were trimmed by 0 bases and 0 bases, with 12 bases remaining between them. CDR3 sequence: CASSLGLTGSSYNEQFF. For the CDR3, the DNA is TGTGCCAGCAGCTTAGGCCTCACGGGTAGCTCCTACAATGAGCAGTTCTTC.

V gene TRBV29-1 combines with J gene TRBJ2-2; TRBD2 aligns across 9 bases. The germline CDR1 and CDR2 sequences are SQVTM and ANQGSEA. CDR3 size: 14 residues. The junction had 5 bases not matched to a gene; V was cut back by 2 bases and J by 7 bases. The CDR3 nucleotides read TGCAGCGTTGAACTAGCGGGAACGGTCGGGGAGCTGTTTTTT. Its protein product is CSVELAGTVGELFF.

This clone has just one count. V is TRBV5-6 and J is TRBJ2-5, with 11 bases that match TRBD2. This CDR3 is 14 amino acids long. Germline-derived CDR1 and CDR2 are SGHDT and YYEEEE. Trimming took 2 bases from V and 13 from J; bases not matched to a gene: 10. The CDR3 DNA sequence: TGTGCCAGCAGCTTTGGGACTAGCGGCCCAATTTTGTACTTC. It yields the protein CASSFGTSGPILYF.

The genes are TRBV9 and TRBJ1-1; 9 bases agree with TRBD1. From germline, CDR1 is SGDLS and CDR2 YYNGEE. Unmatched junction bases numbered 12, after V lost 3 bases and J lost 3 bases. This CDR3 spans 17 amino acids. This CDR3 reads CASSANPGTGRHTEAFF. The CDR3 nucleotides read TGTGCCAGCAGCGCCAATCCCGGGACAGGGAGACACACTGAAGCTTTCTTT.

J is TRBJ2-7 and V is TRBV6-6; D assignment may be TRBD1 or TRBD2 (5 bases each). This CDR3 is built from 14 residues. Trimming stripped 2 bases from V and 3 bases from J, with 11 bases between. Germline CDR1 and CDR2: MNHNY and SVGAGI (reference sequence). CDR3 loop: CASSYGEGFYEQYF. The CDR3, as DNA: TGTGCCAGCAGTTACGGAGAGGGGTTCTACGAGCAGTACTTC.

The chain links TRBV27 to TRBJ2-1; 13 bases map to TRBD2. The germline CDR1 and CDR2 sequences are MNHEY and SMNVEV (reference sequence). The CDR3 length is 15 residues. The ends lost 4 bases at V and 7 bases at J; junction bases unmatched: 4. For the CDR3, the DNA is TGTGCCAGCAGTTCGACTAGCGGGAGGTTTAATGAGCAGTTCTTC. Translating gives CASSSTSGRFNEQFF.

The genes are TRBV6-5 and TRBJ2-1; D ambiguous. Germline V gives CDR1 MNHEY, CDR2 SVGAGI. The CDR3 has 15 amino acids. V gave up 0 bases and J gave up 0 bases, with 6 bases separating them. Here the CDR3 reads CASSYSGGSYNEQFF. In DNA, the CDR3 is TGTGCCAGCAGTTACTCCGGCGGCTCCTACAATGAGCAGTTCTTC.

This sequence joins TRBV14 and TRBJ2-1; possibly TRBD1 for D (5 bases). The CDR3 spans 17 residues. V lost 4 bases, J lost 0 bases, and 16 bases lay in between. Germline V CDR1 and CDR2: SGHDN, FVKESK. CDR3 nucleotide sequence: TGTGCCAGCAGCCCGTACTATCGGACAAGCTCCTACAATGAGCAGTTCTTC. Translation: CASSPYYRTSSYNEQFF.